These 13 T cell receptor beta chains came from one sample sequenced in a study of T cell responses to AZD1222 COVID-19 vaccine. Sequencing used immunoSEQ multiplex PCR; TCRdb keeps in-frame clones, though not all of them. The table shows some 150,000 clones, with about 93% occurring only once. The sample was peripheral blood, taken on day 0 of AZD1222 vaccination. All receptors derive from an adult in good health.

This clone was counted a single time. V and J are TRBV6-5 and TRBJ2-7; D unclear. The germline gives CDR1 MNHEY, CDR2 SVGAGI. This CDR3 has 15 residues. V shed 6 bases and J shed 2 bases, with 17 bases lying between them. CDR3: CASRLVGRTPYEQYF. The CDR3 nucleotides are TGTGCCAGCAGGTTGGTCGGAAGGACCCCCTACGAGCAGTACTTC.

V is TRBV7-9 and J is TRBJ2-2, with D perhaps TRBD1 (6 bases). Germline CDR1 SEHNR, CDR2 FQNEAQ (reference sequence). V was pared by 5 bases and J by 1 base, with 8 bases between. This CDR3 has 14 residues. The CDR3 DNA reads TGTGCCAGCAGCCTGGGACAGAACACCGGGGAGCTGTTTTTT. This codes for CASSLGQNTGELFF.

The chain combines TRBV28 with TRBJ1-2; D is unresolved. Germline V CDR1 and CDR2: MDHEN, SYDVKM. V shed 6 bases and J shed 1 base, with 18 bases lying between them. The CDR3 runs 16 residues. CDR3 DNA sequence: TGTGCCAGCAGCACTTGGGTGAGGAGAAGTAACTATGGCTACACCTTC. Its translation: CASSTWVRRSNYGYTF.

The chain has TRBV28 and TRBJ2-2, with 8 bases lining up with TRBD1. V shed 3 bases, J shed 7 bases, and the junction held 7 bases outside the gene matches. Per germline, CDR1 MDHEN and CDR2 SYDVKM. The length of the CDR3 is 15 residues. Here the CDR3 reads CASSFWQGAGGELFF. DNA of the CDR3: TGTGCCAGCAGTTTTTGGCAGGGGGCTGGCGGGGAGCTGTTTTTT.

V usage is TRBV7-2 and J usage is TRBJ1-5; D might be TRBD1 (5 bases). V gave up 5 bases and J gave up 1 base, with 6 bases separating them. Germline CDR1 and CDR2: SGHTA and FQGNSA. CDR3 length equals 13 residues. This CDR3 is CASSRDSNQPQHF. The DNA of the CDR3 is TGTGCCAGCAGCCGGGACAGCAATCAGCCCCAGCATTTT. The full variable domain, rest sourced from reference TRBV7-2 and TRBJ1-5, is GAGVSQSPSNKVTEKGKDVELRCDPISGHTALYWYRQSLGQGLEFLIYFQGNSAPDKSGLPSDRFSAERTGGSVSTLTIQRTQQEDSAVYLCASSRDSNQPQHFGDGTRLSIL.

The CDR3 loop is CASSSPGPWPDTQYF. The CDR3 DNA is TGTGCCAGCAGCAGTCCCGGGCCATGGCCGGATACGCAGTATTTT. The chain links TRBV21-1 to TRBJ2-3. TRBV21-1 is recorded as a pseudogene. CDR3 size: 15 residues.

V is TRBV19 and J is TRBJ1-1; possibly TRBD1 for D (5 bases). The CDR3 contains 13 residues. CDR1 is LNHDA and CDR2 is SQIVND in the germline V gene (reference sequence). V was shortened by 3 bases and J by 1 base, with 6 bases between the two germline ends. The CDR3 reads CASSMGPNTEAFF. The DNA of the CDR3 is TGTGCCAGTAGTATGGGACCGAACACTGAAGCTTTCTTT.

The chain recombines TRBV7-9 with TRBJ1-2; D is unresolved. The CDR3 is 14 amino acids. Germline CDR1 is SEHNR and CDR2 is FQNEAQ (reference sequence). Trimming took 1 base from V and 2 from J, leaving 8 bases between them. CDR3 in amino acids: CASSLGANNYGYTF. As DNA, the CDR3 is TGTGCCAGCAGCTTAGGGGCCAACAACTATGGCTACACCTTC.

V usage is TRBV5-1 and J usage is TRBJ1-4; a possible D gene is TRBD1 (6 bases). The CDR3 totals 13 residues. V lost 4 bases to trimming and J lost 5 bases, with 9 bases between them. Germline CDR1 reads SGHRS; CDR2 reads YFSETQ. The CDR3 loop reads CASSPDRNEKLFF. The DNA of the CDR3 is TGCGCCAGCAGCCCGGACAGAAATGAAAAACTGTTTTTT. Variable domain in full (rest from reference TRBV5-1 and TRBJ1-4): KAGVTQTPRYLIKTRGQQVTLSCSPISGHRSVSWYQQTPGQGLQFLFEYFSETQRNKGNFPGRFSGRQFSNSRSEMNVSTLELGDSALYLCASSPDRNEKLFFGSGTQLSVL.

V is TRBV29-1 and J is TRBJ1-1; D unresolved. The ends were cut back, 3 bases at V and 2 bases at J, with 13 bases in the middle. The germline V gene encodes CDR1 SQVTM and CDR2 ANQGSEA. This CDR3 has 14 residues. As DNA, the CDR3 is TGCAGCGTTGACCCCCCGGGATATAACACTGAAGCTTTCTTT. It encodes CSVDPPGYNTEAFF.

The J gene is TRBJ1-2, the V gene TRBV18, with D possibly matching TRBD1 (6 bases). The CDR3 has 14 amino acids. Trimming removed 3 bases at V and 0 bases at J, with 8 bases between. Germline CDR1 reads KGHSH; CDR2 reads LQKENI. CDR3 residues: CASSPGQTNYGYTF. CDR3 in DNA: TGTGCCAGCTCACCCGGACAGACTAACTATGGCTACACCTTC.

V gene TRBV27 combines with J gene TRBJ1-5; D ambiguous. CDR3 length: 13 residues. The germline V gene has CDR1 MNHEY and CDR2 SMNVEV (reference sequence). V shed 5 bases and J shed 2 bases, with 7 bases lying between them. For the CDR3, the DNA is TGTGCCAGCAGTGACAACGGCAATCAGCCCCAGCATTTT. Its protein is CASSDNGNQPQHF.

The chain combines TRBV24-1 with TRBJ2-3, with TRBD2 as a possible D gene (5 bases). Germline V lookup: CDR1 KGHDR, CDR2 SFDVKD. This CDR3 has 15 amino acids. Trimming removed 0 bases from V and 4 bases from J, with 10 bases in between. The CDR3, as DNA: TGTGCCACCAGTGATTTGCTGTCTAGCCCAGATACGCAGTATTTT. Translating it yields CATSDLLSSPDTQYF.